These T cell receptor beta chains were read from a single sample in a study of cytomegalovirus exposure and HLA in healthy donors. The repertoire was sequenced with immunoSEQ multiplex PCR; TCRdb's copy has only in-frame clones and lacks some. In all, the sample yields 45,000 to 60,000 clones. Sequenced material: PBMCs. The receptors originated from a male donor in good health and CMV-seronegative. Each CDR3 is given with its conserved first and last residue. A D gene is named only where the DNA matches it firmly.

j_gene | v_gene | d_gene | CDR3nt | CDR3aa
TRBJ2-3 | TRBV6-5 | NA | TGTGCCAGCAAGGCCGGGACAAGTCACACAGATACGCAGTATTTT | CASKAGTSHTDTQYF
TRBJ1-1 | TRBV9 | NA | TGTGCCAGCAGCCCCTCCGGGGGGTCTGAAGCTTTCTTT | CASSPSGGSEAFF
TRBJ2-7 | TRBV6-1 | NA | TGTGCCAGCAGCCTCTCCTCCTACGAGCAGTACTTC | CASSLSSYEQYF
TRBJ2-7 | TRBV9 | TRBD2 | TGTGCCAGCAGCGTAGGGGCGGGGGAGTACTACGAGCAGTACTTC | CASSVGAGEYYEQYF
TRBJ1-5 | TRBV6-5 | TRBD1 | TGTGCCAGCAGCAGAACAGGGGGCAAGAGTGAGCCCCAGCATTTT | CASSRTGGKSEPQHF
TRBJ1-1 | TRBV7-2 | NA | TGTGCCAGCAGCCGGAACACTGAAGCTTTCTTT | CASSRNTEAFF
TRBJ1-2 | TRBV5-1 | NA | TGCGCCAGCAGCTTCCAAACAGATGCCTATGGCTACACCTTC | CASSFQTDAYGYTF
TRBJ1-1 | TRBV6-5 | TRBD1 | TGTGCCAGCGAGGGGGCTGAGGGCACTGAAGCTTTCTTT | CASEGAEGTEAFF
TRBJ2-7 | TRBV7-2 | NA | TGTGCCAGCAGCTTAGGGGCAGGTGGTTACGAGCAGTACTTC | CASSLGAGGYEQYF
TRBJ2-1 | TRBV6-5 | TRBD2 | TGTGCCAGCAGTTACTCGGTTAGCGGGGATGAGCAGTTCTTC | CASSYSVSGDEQFF
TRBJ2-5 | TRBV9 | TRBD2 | TGTGCCAGCAGCGTAGACGGGGGGGCGGAGACCCAGTACTTC | CASSVDGGAETQYF
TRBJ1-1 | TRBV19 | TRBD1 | TGTGCCAGTAGCCGGGACAGGGGGAACACTGAAGCTTTCTTT | CASSRDRGNTEAFF
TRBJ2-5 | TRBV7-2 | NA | TGTGCCAGCAGCTTCTGGGCCTCCATAGAGACCCAGTACTTC | CASSFWASIETQYF
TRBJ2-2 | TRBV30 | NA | TGTGCCTGGAGTGTAGATCCAGGGTACATTTTAAACACCGGGGAGCTGTTTTTT | CAWSVDPGYILNTGELFF
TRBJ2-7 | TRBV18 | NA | TGTGCCAGCTCACCGGGGACTGTCTACGAGCAGTACTTC | CASSPGTVYEQYF
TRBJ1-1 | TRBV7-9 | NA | TGTGCCAGCCACCGGGATGGGAACACTGAAGCTTTCTTT | CASHRDGNTEAFF
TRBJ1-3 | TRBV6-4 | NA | TGTGCCAGCAGATCTGACTCCAACTCTGGAAACACCATATATTTT | CASRSDSNSGNTIYF
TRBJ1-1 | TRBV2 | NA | TGTGCCAGCAGTGTCCAGGGGTACACTGAAGCTTTCTTT | CASSVQGYTEAFF
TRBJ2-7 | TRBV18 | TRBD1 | TGTGCCAGCTCACCGGGACAGTACTCCTACGAGCAGTACTTC | CASSPGQYSYEQYF
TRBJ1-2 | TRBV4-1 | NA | TGCGCCAGCAGCCGACAGGACGGGCCCTATGGCTACACCTTC | CASSRQDGPYGYTF
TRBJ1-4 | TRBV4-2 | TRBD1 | TGTGCCAGCAGCCACGACGTCCGGGACAGGGGCACCAAACTGTTTTTT | CASSHDVRDRGTKLFF
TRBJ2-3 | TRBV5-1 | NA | TGCGCCAGCAGCTTCGGGGGGAGGGGGACAGATACGCAGTATTTT | CASSFGGRGTDTQYF
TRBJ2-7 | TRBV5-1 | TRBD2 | TGCGCCAGCAGCTACCCTAGCGGGAAGAGCTCCTACGAGCAGTACTTC | CASSYPSGKSSYEQYF
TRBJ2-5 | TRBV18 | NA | TGTGCCAGCTCTTCCCAGGTTGATCAAGAGACCCAGTACTTC | CASSSQVDQETQYF
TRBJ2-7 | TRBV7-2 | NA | TGTGCCAGCAGCTTTTCCACCCTAACCTACGAGCAGTACTTC | CASSFSTLTYEQYF
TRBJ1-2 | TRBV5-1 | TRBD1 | TGCGCCAGCAGAGCAACAGGGGTACAGGCCTATGGCTACACCTTC | CASRATGVQAYGYTF
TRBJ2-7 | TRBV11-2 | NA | TGTGCCAGCAGCTCTATATTGAGGGGAGGCTACGAGCAGTACTTC | CASSSILRGGYEQYF
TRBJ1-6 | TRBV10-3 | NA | TGTGCCTTAGTCCCCATCAGGGATCTCTATCCCCCCCTCCACTTT | CALVPIRDLYPPLHF
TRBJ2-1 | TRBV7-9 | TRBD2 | TGTGCCAGCAGCGGACTAGCTTACAATGAGCAGTTCTTC | CASSGLAYNEQFF
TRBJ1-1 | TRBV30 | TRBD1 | TGTGCCTGGAGTGGCGGGACAGAAGTCTTGAACACTGAAGCTTTCTTT | CAWSGGTEVLNTEAFF
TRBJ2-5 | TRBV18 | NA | TGTGCCAGCTCACCGAGCGGAGAGACCCAGTACTTC | CASSPSGETQYF
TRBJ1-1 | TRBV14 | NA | TGTGCCAGCAGCCAACTATCCGGGAAAATGAACACTGAAGCTTTCTTT | CASSQLSGKMNTEAFF
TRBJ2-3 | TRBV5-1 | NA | TGCGCCAGCAGAGCCAGGAGGAACCTTACTAGCACAGATACGCAGTATTTT | CASRARRNLTSTDTQYF
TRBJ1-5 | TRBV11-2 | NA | TGTGCCAGCAGCTTTAATCCACAGGCTAATCAGCCCCAGCATTTT | CASSFNPQANQPQHF
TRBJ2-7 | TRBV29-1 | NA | TGCAGCGCCGAGAAGGACGGAGGATACGAGCAGTACTTC | CSAEKDGGYEQYF
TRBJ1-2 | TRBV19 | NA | TGTGCCAGTAGGAGTAGGACAGTCAACTATGGCTACACCTTC | CASRSRTVNYGYTF
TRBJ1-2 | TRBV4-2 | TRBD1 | TGTGCCAGCAGCCAGGAGGGCCCGACAGGGGTCTATGGCTACACCTTC | CASSQEGPTGVYGYTF
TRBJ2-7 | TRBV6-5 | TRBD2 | TGTGCCAGCAGTTACGCCGGGAGGGGGGGGTACGAGCAGTACTTC | CASSYAGRGGYEQYF
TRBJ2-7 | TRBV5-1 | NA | TGCGCCAGCAGCTTGGCTGTGGGGCGAGAGCAGTACTTC | CASSLAVGREQYF
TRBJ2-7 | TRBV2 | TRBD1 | TGTGCCAGCAGTGTGCACAGGGGAAACGAGCAGTACTTC | CASSVHRGNEQYF
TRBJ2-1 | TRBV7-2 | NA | TGTGCCAGCAGCCCCTACCTATATGAGCAGTTCTTC | CASSPYLYEQFF
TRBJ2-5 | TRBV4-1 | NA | TGCGCCAGCAGCCAAGGACGGCCTGAGGGGACCCAGTACTTC | CASSQGRPEGTQYF
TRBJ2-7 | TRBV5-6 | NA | TGTGCCAGCAGCTCCGGGTCCCACTACGAGCAGTACTTC | CASSSGSHYEQYF
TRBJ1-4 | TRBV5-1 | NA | TGCGCCAGCAGCTTTACAGCCTTCGGTGAAAAACTGTTTTTT | CASSFTAFGEKLFF
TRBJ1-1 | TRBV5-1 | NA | TGCGCCAGCAGCTCCCGAGGCCGGCCCACTGAAGCTTTCTTT | CASSSRGRPTEAFF
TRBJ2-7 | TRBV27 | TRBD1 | TGTGCCAGCAACTCCCGGACAGGGAGAGCTACTACATTC | CASNSRTGRATTF
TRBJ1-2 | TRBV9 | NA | TGTGCCAGCAGCGCGACCGGTTGGACAACCGCTAACTATGGCTACACCTTC | CASSATGWTTANYGYTF
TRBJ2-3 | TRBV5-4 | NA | TGTGCCAGCAGCTTGGGGGCAGCAGATACGCAGTATTTT | CASSLGAADTQYF
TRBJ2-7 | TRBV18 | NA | TGTGCCAGCTCACCACGGGCGGGGACCGATACCTACGAGCAGTACTTC | CASSPRAGTDTYEQYF
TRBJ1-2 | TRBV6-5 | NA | TGTGCCAGCAGTTACTCGAGGCAGGGCCACTATGGCTACACCTTC | CASSYSRQGHYGYTF
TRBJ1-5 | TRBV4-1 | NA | TGCGCCAGCAGCCAAGAAAGGACCCCAGGGTCCCAGCCCCAGCATTTT | CASSQERTPGSQPQHF
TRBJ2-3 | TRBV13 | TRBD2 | TGTGCCAGCAGCTTAGGTGGACTAGCGGGGGATCAAGATACGCAGTATTTT | CASSLGGLAGDQDTQYF